This is a list of T cell receptor beta chains from one sample in a study of early T cells in non-severe SARS-CoV-2 infection. A single record per CDR3 protein comes from TCRdb applying MiXCR to the 5' RACE reads. This sample has fewer than 65,000 distinct CDR3 sequences, with approximately 8.5% found just once. The sequenced material came from whole blood. The receptor set was obtained from an adult who was a healthcare worker with PCR-confirmed SARS-CoV-2 infection or an uninfected control (not recorded which). Both conserved end residues are part of each CDR3. Each record gives: J gene, D gene, V gene, clone size, CDR3 protein, CDR3 DNA. D genes are given only for firm matches. A row's size may be missing; if present it is once, few, many or a size class.

TRBJ2-5	-	TRBV5-4	-	CASRGGRHQETQYF	TGTGCCAGCAGAGGTGGACGGCACCAAGAGACCCAGTACTTC
TRBJ2-7	-	TRBV2	few	CASTPRQASEQYF	TGTGCCAGCACCCCGCGGCAGGCCAGCGAGCAGTACTTC
TRBJ2-1	TRBD2	TRBV5-1	few	CASSRNPGTSGGSYNEQFF	TGCGCCAGCAGCCGTAACCCCGGGACTAGCGGCGGCTCCTACAATGAGCAGTTCTTC
TRBJ2-1	-	TRBV5-1	few	CASSYEWAGYNEQFF	TGCGCCAGCAGCTACGAATGGGCCGGTTACAATGAGCAGTTCTTC
TRBJ2-1	TRBD1	TRBV6-6	few	CASSDRQGVAYNEQFF	TGTGCCAGCAGTGATAGACAGGGAGTGGCCTACAATGAGCAGTTCTTC
TRBJ2-1	-	TRBV29-1	many	CSVPGLVGGYEQFF	TGCAGCGTTCCCGGGCTAGTCGGAGGTTATGAGCAGTTCTTC
TRBJ2-1	-	TRBV20-1	many	CSAKGTAYNEQFF	TGCAGTGCTAAGGGGACTGCATACAATGAGCAGTTCTTC
TRBJ2-7	TRBD2	TRBV6-5	many	CASKVAGGTYEQYF	TGTGCCAGCAAGGTAGCGGGAGGAACCTACGAGCAGTACTTC
TRBJ2-5	TRBD2	TRBV27	few	CASSLTSGQETQYF	TGTGCCAGCAGCCTTACTAGCGGTCAAGAGACCCAGTACTTC
TRBJ1-2	-	TRBV6-5	-	CAIRTSYGYTF	TGTGCCATTAGGACGTCCTATGGCTACACCTTC
TRBJ1-2	TRBD1	TRBV30	many	CAWSLAPGQGGGYTF	TGTGCCTGGAGTCTCGCCCCCGGACAGGGCGGTGGCTACACCTTC
TRBJ2-7	TRBD1	TRBV5-1	many	CASSSDRGQYEQYF	TGCGCCAGCAGCTCGGACAGGGGGCAGTACGAGCAGTACTTC
TRBJ2-1	-	TRBV20-1	many	CSARPGSSYNEQFF	TGCAGTGCTAGACCGGGAAGCTCCTACAATGAGCAGTTCTTC
TRBJ2-7	TRBD1	TRBV4-1	-	CASSQPGQGTYEQYF	TGCGCCAGCAGCCAACCGGGACAGGGAACTTACGAGCAGTACTTC